The rows below give T cell receptor beta chains drawn from one sample of a study of OX40 agonist ivuxolimab in advanced cancers. Clones were sequenced by immunoSEQ multiplex PCR, and TCRdb holds only the in-frame ones, with some missing. The data contain tens of thousands of clones, roughly 84% of them singletons. Sequencing was performed on CD4+ or CD8+ T cells sorted from blood, taken in a trial of the OX40 agonist ivuxolimab. The source is an adult with an advanced solid tumor such as melanoma, head and neck, liver or kidney cancer. CDR3s include the opening cysteine and the closing phenylalanine or tryptophan. The order of the fields is J gene, V gene, CDR3 protein.

J gene: TRBJ2-2; V gene: TRBV9; CDR3 protein: CASNRGNGELFF
J gene: TRBJ2-7; V gene: TRBV9; CDR3 protein: CASRPGPSSYEQYF
J gene: TRBJ2-1; V gene: TRBV4-3; CDR3 protein: CASSQGRGAEEFF
J gene: TRBJ2-7; V gene: TRBV6-1; CDR3 protein: CASSKGQGSSYEQYF
J gene: TRBJ2-3; V gene: TRBV4-3; CDR3 protein: CASSSDRESTDTQYF
J gene: TRBJ2-7; V gene: TRBV19; CDR3 protein: CASSGGWSYEQYF
J gene: TRBJ2-7; V gene: TRBV5-1; CDR3 protein: CASKPGDRVSHEQYF
J gene: TRBJ2-5; V gene: TRBV6-6; CDR3 protein: CASRYGTRETQYF
J gene: TRBJ2-2; V gene: TRBV18; CDR3 protein: CASSETPGQGRTGELFF
J gene: TRBJ1-1; V gene: TRBV5-8; CDR3 protein: CASSLGYHTEAFF
J gene: TRBJ2-7; V gene: TRBV5-4; CDR3 protein: CASSSGGLGEQYF
J gene: TRBJ1-4; V gene: TRBV30; CDR3 protein: CAYTGTNEKLFF
J gene: TRBJ2-1; V gene: TRBV29-1; CDR3 protein: CSALGTSGSYNEQFF
J gene: TRBJ2-7; V gene: TRBV19; CDR3 protein: CATAAGRSSYEQYF
J gene: TRBJ1-2; V gene: TRBV6-1; CDR3 protein: CASSEEGDRYYGYTF
J gene: TRBJ1-6; V gene: TRBV11-2; CDR3 protein: CASSVGLDNSPLHF
J gene: TRBJ1-4; V gene: TRBV7-9; CDR3 protein: CASSLGRASTNEKLFF
J gene: TRBJ1-1; V gene: TRBV7-2; CDR3 protein: CASSPKMGGNTEAFF
J gene: TRBJ1-2; V gene: TRBV6-5; CDR3 protein: CASTSGGEPYGYTF
J gene: TRBJ2-7; V gene: TRBV7-8; CDR3 protein: CASSPRQGERIYEQYF
J gene: TRBJ2-3; V gene: TRBV7-2; CDR3 protein: CASSLPGDTQYF
J gene: TRBJ2-1; V gene: TRBV10-1; CDR3 protein: CASSEPGTNEQFF
J gene: TRBJ2-7; V gene: TRBV27; CDR3 protein: CASSLTGPGFYEQYF
J gene: TRBJ1-6; V gene: TRBV28; CDR3 protein: CASSFRDGGNSPLHF
J gene: TRBJ1-2; V gene: TRBV5-6; CDR3 protein: CASSLGRGVGYTF
J gene: TRBJ2-7; V gene: TRBV14; CDR3 protein: CASSHQGAGAYEQYF
J gene: TRBJ1-1; V gene: TRBV29-1; CDR3 protein: CSVPTGLGEAFF